What follows describes a single T cell receptor beta chain. This entry comes from a study of T cells after yellow fever vaccination. Using its own MiXCR run on the 5' RACE reads, TCRdb lists one record per CDR3 protein. The table shows about 340,000 distinct CDR3 sequences, with approximately 3.9% occurring only once. Per germline, CDR1 MNHEY and CDR2 SVGAGI. J was trimmed by 9 bases and V by 6 bases; bases with no gene match: 10. The CDR3 spans 14 residues. This TCR was sampled from a man younger than 30 who received the YFV17D yellow fever vaccine. The chain is built from TRBV6-5 and TRBJ2-1; 8 positions agree with TRBD1. This specimen was PBMCs, taken 5 days after the yellow fever booster vaccination. CDR3 nucleotide sequence: TGTGCCAGCAGACAAACAGGGGGGATAACTGAGCAGTTCTTC. Translation gives CASRQTGGITEQFF.